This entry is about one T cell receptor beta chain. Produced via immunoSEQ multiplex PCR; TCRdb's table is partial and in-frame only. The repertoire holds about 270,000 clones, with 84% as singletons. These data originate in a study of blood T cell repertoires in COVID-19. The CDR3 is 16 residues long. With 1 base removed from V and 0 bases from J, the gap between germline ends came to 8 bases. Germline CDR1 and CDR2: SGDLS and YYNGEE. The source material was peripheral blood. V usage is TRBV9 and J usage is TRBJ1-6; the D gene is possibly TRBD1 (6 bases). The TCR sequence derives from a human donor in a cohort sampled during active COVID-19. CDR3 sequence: CASSVKGDSYNSPLHF. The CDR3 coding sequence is TGTGCCAGCAGCGTAAAGGGGGACTCCTATAATTCACCCCTCCACTTT.